The TCR beta chain under discussion was sequenced for a study of OX40 agonist ivuxolimab in advanced cancers. Sequencing was performed with immunoSEQ multiplex PCR; in TCRdb, only in-frame clones are kept and a portion is missing. The sample carries some 74,000 clones, more than 75% recorded once. With V trimmed by 9 bases and J by 0 bases, 6 bases remained unmatched. The germline CDR1 and CDR2 sequences are SGHNT and YYREEE (reference sequence). CDR3 length: 14 residues. The sequence derives from an adult with an advanced solid tumor such as melanoma, head and neck, liver or kidney cancer. The J gene is TRBJ2-3, the V gene TRBV5-4; 8 bases are a match to TRBD1. The sample was CD4+ or CD8+ T cells sorted from blood, taken in a trial of the OX40 agonist ivuxolimab. The CDR3 loop is CATQQGVSTDTQYF. The CDR3 DNA is TGTGCCACTCAACAGGGGGTTAGCACAGATACGCAGTATTTT.